The source of this TCR beta chain is a study of shared clonotypes between healthy human individuals. Points from the study as a whole: The study drew on few donors, limiting represented genetic and exposure-history diversity.

Turning to this clone: Its target is unknown.

CDR3 length: 15 amino acids. Germline V CDR1 and CDR2: SNHLY, FYNNEI. The ends were cut back, 6 bases at V and 1 base at J, with 16 bases in the middle. Libraries were prepared by immunoSEQ multiplex PCR; TCRdb keeps only in-frame clonotypes and omits some of them. The profile covers approximately 590,000 clones, with about 95% appearing a single time and about 0.11% taken by the ten largest. Terminally differentiated effector memory CD45RA+ cells were excluded from the naive CD8 cells, which were CD45RO-negative and positively selected for CCR7. The clonotype was recovered from a woman in her twenties or thirties in good health. Source material: naive CD8+ T cells sorted from blood. The chain carries TRBV2 and TRBJ2-7; D gene uncertain. CDR3 region: CASRGVTENSYEQYF. The CDR3 region has the DNA TGTGCCAGCAGGGGCGTGACCGAGAATTCCTACGAGCAGTACTTC.